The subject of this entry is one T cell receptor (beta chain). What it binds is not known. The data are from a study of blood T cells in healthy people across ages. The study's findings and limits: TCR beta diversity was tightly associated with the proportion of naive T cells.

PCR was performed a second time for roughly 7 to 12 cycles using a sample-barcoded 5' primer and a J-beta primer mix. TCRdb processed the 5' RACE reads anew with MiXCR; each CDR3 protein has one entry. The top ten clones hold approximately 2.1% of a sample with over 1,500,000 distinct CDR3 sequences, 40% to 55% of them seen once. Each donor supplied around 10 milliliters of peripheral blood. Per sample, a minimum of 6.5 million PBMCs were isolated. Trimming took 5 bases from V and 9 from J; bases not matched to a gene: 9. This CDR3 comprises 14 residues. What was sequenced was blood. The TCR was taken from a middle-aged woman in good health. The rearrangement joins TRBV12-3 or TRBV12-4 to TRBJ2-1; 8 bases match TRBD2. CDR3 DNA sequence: TGTGCCAGCAGTCCCCCGCGGGGGGCCGTTGAGCAGTTCTTC. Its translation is CASSPPRGAVEQFF.